These 29 T cell receptor beta chains were sequenced from one sample in a study of regulatory T cells in long-lasting Graves disease. HTBI primers from iRepertoire and Arm-PCR of CDR3 regions yielded the TCR beta libraries. One entry per CDR3 protein results from TCRdb running MiXCR on the multiplex PCR reads. Among fewer than 350,000 distinct CDR3 sequences listed, 18% were seen once. The time point here: newly diagnosed GD, antithyroid drugs for less than 3 months. Following extraction of RNA from PBMCs, that RNA was used to make the TCR library. Specimen: peripheral blood mononuclear cells (PBMCs), collected at new diagnosis, from a patient treated with antithyroid drugs. These receptors were taken from a female donor with Graves disease.

There are many counts of this clonotype. The chain links TRBV3-1 to TRBJ2-1; TRBD2 matches at 8 bases. V was clipped by 9 bases and J by 6 bases; unmatched bases: 4. Germline V CDR1 and CDR2: LGHDT, YNNKEL (reference sequence). The CDR3 runs 12 residues. The CDR3 nucleotides are TGTGCCAGTAGCGGGGCCTCCAATGAGCAGTTCTTC. Translated, it gives CASSGASNEQFF.

This clonotype has just one count. Only one base separates this from a far larger clonotype, so it likely reflects a read error. This rearrangement joins TRBV9 to TRBJ2-5; 14 bases fit TRBD2. Trimming removed 4 bases from V and 2 bases from J; junction bases left unmatched: 4. The germline V gene encodes CDR1 SGDLS and CDR2 YYNGEE. The CDR3 contains 16 residues. CDR3 sequence reads: CASSSRLAGGQETQYF. The CDR3 DNA is TGTGCCAGCAGCTCCCGACTAGCGGGAGGGCAAGAGACCCAGTACTTC.

V usage is TRBV9 and J usage is TRBJ1-4, with 7 bases identical to TRBD1. V trimming: 2 bases; J trimming: 8 bases; junction bases outside the gene matches: 9. This CDR3 region has 15 residues. From germline, CDR1 is SGDLS and CDR2 YYNGEE. The CDR3 loop is CASSVGQPLGEKLFF. CDR3 DNA: TGTGCCAGCAGCGTGGGACAGCCGCTTGGGGAAAAACTGTTTTTT.

This clonotype has a count of ten or more. The chain links TRBV24-1 to TRBJ2-3; 12 bases are shared with TRBD2. CDR3 length: 15 amino acids. V was pared by 3 bases and J by 5 bases, with 2 bases of the junction left unmatched. Germline CDR1 and CDR2: KGHDR and SFDVKD. The CDR3 region has the DNA TGTGCCACCAGTGATGAGGGACTAGCGGGAGATACGCAGTATTTT. This gives the protein CATSDEGLAGDTQYF.

Note on this clonotype: A read error may be the cause here, since a much bigger clone is one base away. The genes are TRBV6-2 or TRBV6-3 and TRBJ1-2; TRBD1 aligns across 8 bases. The CDR3 is 18 amino acids. Germline values: CDR1 MNHEY, CDR2 SVGEGT. The CDR3 sequence: CAISGSGDRGVLEYGYTF. CDR3 in DNA: TGTGCCATCAGTGGGTCAGGCGACAGGGGCGTTCTAGAGTATGGCTACACCTTC.

As concerns this clonotype: Without the conserved terminal phenylalanine or tryptophan, this CDR3 likely stems from a read error. The rearrangement uses TRBV7-6 and TRBJ2-1, with 9 bases fitting TRBD1. The V gene end was trimmed by 5 bases and the J gene end by 7 bases; junction bases not matched to a gene: 3. CDR1 and CDR2 from the germline V gene are SGHVS and FNYEAQ. CDR3 length: 13 amino acids. CDR3 nucleotide sequence: TGTGCCAGCAGCCGCGGGACAGGGAATGAGCAGTTCATC. This encodes CASSRGTGNEQFI.

For this clonotype: This may stem from a read error, because a much larger clone lies one nucleotide away. The chain employs TRBV5-1 and TRBJ2-1, with a tentative D call TRBD1 (6 bases). Germline lookup yields CDR1 SGHRS and CDR2 YFSETQ. The CDR3 totals 13 residues. The CDR3 spells CTSSTFRGDEQFF. DNA of the CDR3: TGCACCAGCAGCACTTTCAGGGGTGATGAGCAGTTCTTC.

This clonotype was recorded many times. V and J are TRBV11-2 and TRBJ2-1; 10 bases align to TRBD2. Trimming cost V 1 base and J 2 bases; bases outside gene matches: 11. Germline V lookup: CDR1 SGHAT, CDR2 FQNNGV. This CDR3 is 19 amino acids long. DNA for the CDR3: TGTGCCAGCAGCTTAGCTTCTCGGGCTAGCGGGAGCCCCTACAATGAGCAGTTCTTC. Translated, it gives CASSLASRASGSPYNEQFF.

This clonotype has a count of ten or more. CDR3 sequence reads: CSARDTQGAVSLEQYF. DNA for the CDR3: TGCAGTGCTAGAGATACACAGGGGGCGGTTTCTTTAGAGCAGTACTTC. V usage is TRBV20-1 and J usage is TRBJ2-7; 9 nucleotides match TRBD1. The CDR3 totals 16 residues. Unmatched junction bases numbered 13, after V lost 0 bases and J lost 7 bases. The germline gives CDR1 DFQATT, CDR2 SNEGSKA (reference sequence).

This clonotype was seen just once. This chain joins TRBV19 and TRBJ2-7, with 7 bases that match TRBD2. Germline V lookup: CDR1 LNHDA, CDR2 SQIVND (reference sequence). V dropped 5 bases and J dropped 6; count of bases not matched to a gene: 10. The CDR3 is 14 amino acids. The CDR3 sequence is CASSPAGVSPEQYF. The CDR3 DNA reads as TGTGCCAGTAGTCCGGCGGGAGTGTCTCCCGAGCAGTACTTC.

This clonotype was seen many times. The CDR3 sequence: CASSDDSGAAEAFF. CDR3 in DNA: TGTGCCAGCAGCGACGACAGCGGGGCCGCTGAAGCTTTCTTT. This sequence joins TRBV9 and TRBJ1-1; D is perhaps TRBD1 (5 bases). The V gene's germline CDR1 is SGDLS and CDR2 YYNGEE. This CDR3 is 14 amino acids long. Between the trimmed V and J ends, which lost 3 bases and 6 bases, there was a span of 15 bases.

This clonotype was detected a few times. This chain connects TRBV5-4 to TRBJ2-1; D is uncertain. The CDR3 runs 15 residues. V lost 1 base and J lost 8, with 16 bases in between. Germline V gene lookup returns CDR1 SGHNT and CDR2 YYREEE (reference sequence). CDR3 region: CASSLRALRVDEQFF. The CDR3, as DNA: TGTGCCAGCAGCTTGAGAGCCCTTCGGGTGGATGAGCAGTTCTTC.

In regard to this clonotype: Given a much more abundant clone one base away, this may be a read error. V gene TRBV5-1 combines with J gene TRBJ2-3, with TRBD1 matching 9 bases. This CDR3 has 17 residues. Germline CDR1 SGHRS, CDR2 YFSETQ. CDR3 amino acids: CASSARKGQGSADAQYF. The CDR3 DNA reads TGCGCCAGCAGCGCAAGAAAGGGACAGGGTTCTGCAGATGCGCAGTATTTT.

This clonotype was seen at least ten times. The rearrangement joins TRBV2 to TRBJ2-7; D is uncertain. There are 13 residues in the CDR3. Germline V gene sequence: CDR1 SNHLY, CDR2 FYNNEI. Trimming cost V 4 bases and J 5 bases, with 12 bases left between them. As DNA, the CDR3 is TGTGCCAGCAGTGTGACCCAAAACCACGAGCAGTACTTC. Protein sequence: CASSVTQNHEQYF.

This clonotype was detected many times. V is TRBV28 and J is TRBJ2-7; D tentatively reads TRBD1 or TRBD2 (5 bases each). This CDR3 region has 18 residues. Germline CDR1 reads MDHEN; CDR2 reads SYDVKM. The V end was cut by 2 bases, the J end by 0 bases, with 20 bases between. The CDR3 spells CASSLSLGRDRVSYEQYF. For the CDR3, the DNA is TGTGCCAGCAGTTTAAGCCTAGGCCGGGACCGCGTCTCCTACGAGCAGTACTTC.

This clonotype was seen ten or more times. This sequence joins TRBV6-1 and TRBJ2-1; the match to TRBD1 covers 8 bases. The length of the CDR3 is 16 residues. V was pared by 2 bases and J by 7 bases, with 10 bases of the junction left unmatched. Per germline, CDR1 MNHNS and CDR2 SASEGT. CDR3 region: CASSEWRDRRVNEQFF. CDR3 coding DNA: TGTGCCAGCAGTGAATGGCGGGACAGGCGGGTTAATGAGCAGTTCTTC.

In this sample, this clonotype turned up many times. The V call is TRBV28, the J call TRBJ1-2, with 9 bases fitting TRBD1. Per the germline V gene, CDR1 is MDHEN and CDR2 is SYDVKM. The CDR3 loop spans 15 amino acids. The junction had 10 bases not matched to a gene; V was cut back by 5 bases and J by 6 bases. CDR3 coding DNA: TGTGCCAGCAGTATCCCAGGACAGGGGTTGAATGGCTACACCTTC. Amino acid sequence: CASSIPGQGLNGYTF.

This clonotype showed up many times. This sequence joins TRBV7-9 and TRBJ2-7; TRBD2 might be the D (5 bases). Germline CDR1 reads SEHNR; CDR2 reads FQNEAQ (reference sequence). The CDR3 has 14 residues. The V end lost 5 bases, the J end lost 1 base, and 12 bases lay between the germline ends. CDR3 DNA: TGTGCCAGCAGCGTCGGTCGGGGTTCCTACGAGCAGTACTTC. Translated, it gives CASSVGRGSYEQYF. The full variable domain, with the rest looked up from reference TRBV7-9 and TRBJ2-7, is DTGVSQNPRHKITKRGQNVTFRCDPISEHNRLYWYRQTLGQGPEFLTYFQNEAQLEKSRLLSDRFSAERPKGSFSTLEIQRTEQGDSAMYLCASSVGRGSYEQYFGPGTRLTVT.

This clonotype was counted ten times or more. V is TRBV20-1 and J is TRBJ2-7, with D maybe TRBD2 (6 bases). Between the trimmed V and J ends, which lost 3 bases and 1 base, there was a span of 10 bases. CDR3 size: 13 residues. Germline V gene data show CDR1 as DFQATT and CDR2 as SNEGSKA (reference sequence). The CDR3 DNA reads TGCAGTGCTAGGGCGGGACGGTCCTACGAGCAGTACTTC. It yields the protein CSARAGRSYEQYF.

The V call is TRBV3-1, the J call TRBJ2-7, with 7 bases that match TRBD1. The ends lost 3 bases at V and 2 bases at J; junction bases unmatched: 4. Germline V gene sequence: CDR1 LGHDT, CDR2 YNNKEL (reference sequence). CDR3 length equals 14 residues. The CDR3 reads CASSHEQGAYEQYF. Here the CDR3 DNA reads TGTGCCAGCAGCCACGAGCAGGGGGCCTACGAGCAGTACTTC.

This CDR3 is CASSLMGVNTGELFF. CDR3 DNA sequence: TGTGCCAGCAGCTTAATGGGTGTGAACACCGGGGAGCTGTTTTTT. The J gene is TRBJ2-2, the V gene TRBV7-2; D is undetermined. The CDR3 is made up of 15 amino acids. Germline V lookup: CDR1 SGHTA, CDR2 FQGNSA. Trimming stripped 2 bases from V and 1 base from J, with 8 bases between.

This clonotype was found many times. The genes are TRBV6-2 or TRBV6-3 and TRBJ2-3; a weak D match, TRBD1 (5 bases). The V gene's germline CDR1 is MNHEY and CDR2 SVGEGT. The CDR3 loop spans 12 amino acids. Trimming took off 11 bases at V and 6 bases at J, with 15 bases between the two ends. The chain's CDR3 is CAGWWTTDTQYF. The DNA for the CDR3 is TGTGCCGGATGGTGGACAACGGATACGCAGTATTTT.

This clonotype has only a few counts. The chain joins TRBV4-1 to TRBJ2-7; 10 bases align to TRBD2. The V gene end was trimmed by 2 bases and the J gene end by 0 bases; junction bases not matched to a gene: 4. Germline CDR1 reads MGHRA; CDR2 reads YSYEKL. The CDR3 extends over 16 amino acids. The DNA of the CDR3 is TGCGCCAGCAGCCAATCACTAGCGGGGACCTCCTACGAGCAGTACTTC. Protein product: CASSQSLAGTSYEQYF.

In its sample, this clonotype was seen many times. This rearrangement joins TRBV20-1 to TRBJ2-3; 10 bases are a match to TRBD2. V shed 3 bases, J shed 0 bases, and the junction held 9 bases outside the gene matches. Germline V lookup: CDR1 DFQATT, CDR2 SNEGSKA (reference sequence). The CDR3 is 17 amino acids. Here the CDR3 reads CSASIAGGLTSTDTQYF. The CDR3 nucleotides read TGCAGTGCTAGTATAGCGGGAGGCTTAACTAGCACAGATACGCAGTATTTT.

This clonotype was detected a few times. The V gene is TRBV4-1, the J gene TRBJ2-2, with 11 bases identical to TRBD2. This CDR3 contains 17 residues. Germline loops: CDR1 MGHRA, CDR2 YSYEKL. V dropped 5 bases and J dropped 1; count of bases not matched to a gene: 6. CDR3 in amino acids: CASSLGLAELNTGELFF. CDR3 in DNA: TGCGCCAGCAGCTTGGGACTAGCGGAGCTGAACACCGGGGAGCTGTTTTTT.

This clonotype came up many times. The rearrangement joins TRBV28 to TRBJ1-4; TRBD1 aligns across 7 bases. The CDR3 is 15 amino acids. Germline values: CDR1 MDHEN, CDR2 SYDVKM. Germline trimming cut 7 bases from V and 6 bases from J; bases unmatched to any gene: 11. The CDR3 reads CASTFLQGDHEKLFF. The DNA of the CDR3 is TGTGCCAGCACCTTCCTCCAGGGGGATCATGAAAAACTGTTTTTT.

The sample holds a few counts of this clonotype. The chain uses TRBV7-9 and TRBJ1-1, with TRBD1 matching 9 bases. The length of the CDR3 is 15 residues. CDR1 and CDR2 from the germline V gene are SEHNR and FQNEAQ (reference sequence). J lost 1 base, V lost 5 bases, and 5 bases had no gene match. The CDR3 region is CASSPTTGGNTEAFF. As DNA, the CDR3 is TGTGCCAGCAGCCCAACGACAGGGGGGAACACTGAAGCTTTCTTT. Using reference TRBV7-9 and TRBJ1-1 for the parts outside the CDR3, the full variable domain is DTGVSQNPRHKITKRGQNVTFRCDPISEHNRLYWYRQTLGQGPEFLTYFQNEAQLEKSRLLSDRFSAERPKGSFSTLEIQRTEQGDSAMYLCASSPTTGGNTEAFFGQGTRLTVV.

This clonotype was recorded a few times. The rearrangement links TRBV5-1 to TRBJ2-5, with a weak D call TRBD2 (5 bases). This CDR3 is 15 amino acids long. Germline CDR1 SGHRS, CDR2 YFSETQ. The ends were cut back, 1 base at V and 5 bases at J, with 15 bases in the middle. CDR3 bases: TGCGCCAGCAGCTTGCGGCTAGCTCCGGGGGAGACCCAGTACTTC. This encodes CASSLRLAPGETQYF.

The V call is TRBV7-9, the J call TRBJ2-7; 11 positions match TRBD1. Trimming removed 1 base from V and 5 bases from J; junction bases left unmatched: 7. The CDR3 length is 16 residues. Germline-derived CDR1 and CDR2 are SEHNR and FQNEAQ (reference sequence). For the CDR3, the DNA is TGTGCCAGCAGCTTAGGGCCTGGACAGGGGGCCCACGAGCAGTACTTC. The encoded protein is CASSLGPGQGAHEQYF.